This record looks at one T cell receptor beta chain sequence and its context. The sample is drawn from a study of T cell responses to AZD1222 COVID-19 vaccine. The CDR3 is 15 residues long. From germline, CDR1 is GTSNPN and CDR2 SVGIG (reference sequence). Trimming took 7 bases from V and 4 from J, leaving 21 bases between them. Assay: immunoSEQ multiplex PCR; the TCRdb copy retains only in-frame clones and omits some. The sample consists of 130,000 to 150,000 clones, around 93% of them appearing once. The sequence was collected from an adult in good health. The chain has TRBV30 and TRBJ2-3; TRBD1 or TRBD2 may be the D gene (5 bases each). The sequences come from peripheral blood, collected on day 0 of AZD1222 vaccination. The CDR3: CASPLRSGRADTQYF. As DNA, the CDR3 is TGTGCCTCCCCACTAAGGTCGGGGCGGGCAGATACGCAGTATTTT.